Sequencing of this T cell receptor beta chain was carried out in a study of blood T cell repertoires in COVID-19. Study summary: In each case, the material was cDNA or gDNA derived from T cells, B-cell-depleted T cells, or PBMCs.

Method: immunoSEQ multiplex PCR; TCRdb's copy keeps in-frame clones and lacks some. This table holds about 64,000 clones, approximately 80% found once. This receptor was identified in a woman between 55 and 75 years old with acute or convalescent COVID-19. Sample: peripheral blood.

CDR3 sequence: CASSHRGGAEAFF. As DNA, the CDR3 is TGTGCCAGCAGCCATAGGGGGGGAGCTGAAGCTTTCTTT. This chain uses TRBV4-2 with TRBJ1-1, with D maybe TRBD1 (6 bases). Trimming cost V 3 bases and J 6 bases, with 11 bases left between them. CDR3 size: 13 residues. CDR1 and CDR2 (germline): LGHNA, YNFKEQ.